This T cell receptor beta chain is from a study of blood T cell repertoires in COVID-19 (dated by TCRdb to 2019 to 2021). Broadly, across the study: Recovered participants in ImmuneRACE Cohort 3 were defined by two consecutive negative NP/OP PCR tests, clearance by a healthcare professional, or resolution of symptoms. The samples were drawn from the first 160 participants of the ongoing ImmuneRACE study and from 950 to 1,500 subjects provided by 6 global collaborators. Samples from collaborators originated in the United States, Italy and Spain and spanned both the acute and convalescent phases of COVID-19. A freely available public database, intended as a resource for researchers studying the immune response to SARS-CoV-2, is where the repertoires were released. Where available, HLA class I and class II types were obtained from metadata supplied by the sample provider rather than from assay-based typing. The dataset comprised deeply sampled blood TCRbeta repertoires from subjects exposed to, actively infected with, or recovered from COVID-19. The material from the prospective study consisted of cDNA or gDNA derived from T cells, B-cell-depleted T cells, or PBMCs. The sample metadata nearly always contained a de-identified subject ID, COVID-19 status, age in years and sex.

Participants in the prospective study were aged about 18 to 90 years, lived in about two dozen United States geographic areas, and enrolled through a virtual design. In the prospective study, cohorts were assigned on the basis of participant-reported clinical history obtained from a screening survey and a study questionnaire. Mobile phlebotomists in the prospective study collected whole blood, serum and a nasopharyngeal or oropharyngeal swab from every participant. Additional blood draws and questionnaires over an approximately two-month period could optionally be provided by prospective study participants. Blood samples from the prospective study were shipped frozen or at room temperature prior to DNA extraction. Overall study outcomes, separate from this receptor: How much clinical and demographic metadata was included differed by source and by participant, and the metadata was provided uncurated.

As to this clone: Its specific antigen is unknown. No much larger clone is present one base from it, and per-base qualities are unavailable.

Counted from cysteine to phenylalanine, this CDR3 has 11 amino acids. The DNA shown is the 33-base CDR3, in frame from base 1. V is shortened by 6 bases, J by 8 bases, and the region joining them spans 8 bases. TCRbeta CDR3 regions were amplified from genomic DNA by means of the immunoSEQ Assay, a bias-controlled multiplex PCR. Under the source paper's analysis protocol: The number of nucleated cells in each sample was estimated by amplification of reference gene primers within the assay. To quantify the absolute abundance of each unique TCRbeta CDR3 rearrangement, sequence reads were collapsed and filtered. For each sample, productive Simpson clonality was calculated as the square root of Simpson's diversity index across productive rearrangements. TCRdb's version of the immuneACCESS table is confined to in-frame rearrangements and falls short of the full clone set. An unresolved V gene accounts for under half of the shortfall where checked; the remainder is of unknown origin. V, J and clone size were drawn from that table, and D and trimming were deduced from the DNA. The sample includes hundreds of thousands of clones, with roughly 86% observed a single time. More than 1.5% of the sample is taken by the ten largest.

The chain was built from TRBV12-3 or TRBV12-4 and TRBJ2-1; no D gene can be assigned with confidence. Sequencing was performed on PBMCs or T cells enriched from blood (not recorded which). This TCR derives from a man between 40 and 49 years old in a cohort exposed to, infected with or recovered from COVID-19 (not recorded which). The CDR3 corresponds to CASRQVDEQFF. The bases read TGTGCCAGCAGACAAGTCGATGAGCAGTTCTTC.